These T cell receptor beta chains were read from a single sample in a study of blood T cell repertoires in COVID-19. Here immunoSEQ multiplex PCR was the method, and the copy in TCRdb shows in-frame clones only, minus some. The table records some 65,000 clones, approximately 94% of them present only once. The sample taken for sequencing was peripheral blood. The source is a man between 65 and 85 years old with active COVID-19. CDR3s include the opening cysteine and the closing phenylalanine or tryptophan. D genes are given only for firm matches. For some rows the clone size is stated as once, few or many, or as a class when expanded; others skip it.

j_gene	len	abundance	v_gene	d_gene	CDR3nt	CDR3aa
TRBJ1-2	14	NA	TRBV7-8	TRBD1	TGTGCCAGCAGCTACACAGGGGATCACTATGGCTACACCTTC	CASSYTGDHYGYTF
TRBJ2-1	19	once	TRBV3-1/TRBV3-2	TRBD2	TGTGCCAGCAGCCAGCCCGGGACTAGCGGGAGCAGCTCCTACAATGAGCAGTTCTTC	CASSQPGTSGSSSYNEQFF
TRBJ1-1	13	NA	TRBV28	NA	TGTGCCAGCAGTTCAAGCGTCAACACTGAAGCTTTCTTT	CASSSSVNTEAFF
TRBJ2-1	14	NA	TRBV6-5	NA	TGTGCCAGCAGCTCACAGCTCTCCTACAATGAGCAGTTCTTC	CASSSQLSYNEQFF
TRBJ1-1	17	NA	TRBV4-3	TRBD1	TGCGCCAGCAGCCAAGAGTTCGCAGGGGGCCGGGGCACTGAAGCTTTCTTT	CASSQEFAGGRGTEAFF
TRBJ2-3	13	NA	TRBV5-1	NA	TGCGCCAGCAGCTTACAGGGCACAGATACGCAGTATTTT	CASSLQGTDTQYF
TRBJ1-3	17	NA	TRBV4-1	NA	TGCGCCAGCAGCCAAGATTTAGCAATTAGCTCTGGAAACACCATATATTTT	CASSQDLAISSGNTIYF
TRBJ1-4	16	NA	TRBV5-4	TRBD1	TGTGCCAGCAGCTCAATTACCGGACAGGGATGGGAAAAACTGTTTTTT	CASSSITGQGWEKLFF
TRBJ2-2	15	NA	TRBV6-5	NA	TGTGCCAGCAGTTACGTCGGCGGGGTTACCGGGGAGCTGTTTTTT	CASSYVGGVTGELFF
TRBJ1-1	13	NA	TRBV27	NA	TGTGCCACCTGGCCCCTCGGGGGCACTGAAGCTTTCTTT	CATWPLGGTEAFF
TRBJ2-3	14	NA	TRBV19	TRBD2	TGTGCCAGTAGTAGGGGACTAGTTACCGATACGCAGTATTTT	CASSRGLVTDTQYF
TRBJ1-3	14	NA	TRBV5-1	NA	TGCGCCAGCAGCTTAGGACTCTCTGGAAACACCATATATTTT	CASSLGLSGNTIYF
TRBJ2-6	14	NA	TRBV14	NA	TGTGCCAGCAGCCCCATCTCTGGGGCCAACGTCCTGACTTTC	CASSPISGANVLTF
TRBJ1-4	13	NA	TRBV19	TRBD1	TGTGCCAGTACCTTGACAGGGACCGAAAAACTGTTTTTT	CASTLTGTEKLFF
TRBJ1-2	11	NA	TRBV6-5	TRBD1	TGTGCCAGCACCAGGGGGTATGGCTACACCTTC	CASTRGYGYTF
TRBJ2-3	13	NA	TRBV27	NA	TGTGCCAGCAGTTTAGGTACAGACCTCCCGCAGTATTTT	CASSLGTDLPQYF
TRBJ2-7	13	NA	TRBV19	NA	TGTGCCAGTAGTATTGCAGGGACCTACGAGCAGTACTTC	CASSIAGTYEQYF
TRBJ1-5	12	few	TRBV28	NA	TGTGCCAGCAGTTCGGGGGTGCAGCCCCAGCATTTT	CASSSGVQPQHF
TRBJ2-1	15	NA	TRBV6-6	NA	TGTGCCAGCAGCCTCCGACAGGTAGGGGTCAATGAGCAGTTCTTC	CASSLRQVGVNEQFF
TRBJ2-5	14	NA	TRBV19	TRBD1	TGTGCCAGTAGTGTCACAGGGGGTCGGGAGACCCAGTACTTC	CASSVTGGRETQYF
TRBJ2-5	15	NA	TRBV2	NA	TGTGCCAGCAGCAGGACTACAGCAAACCAAGAGACCCAGTACTTC	CASSRTTANQETQYF